Below, 5 T cell receptor beta chains from the same sample are listed, as sequenced in a study of blood T cell repertoires in COVID-19. The method was immunoSEQ multiplex PCR; TCRdb's version includes in-frame clones alone and lacks a portion of them. The data show about 180,000 clones, with approximately 88% seen just once and roughly 8.9% held by the top ten. Input material: PBMCs or T cells enriched from blood (not recorded which). Receptors originate from a woman between 18 and 30 years old who had recovered from COVID-19.

V and J are TRBV2 and TRBJ2-2, with TRBD2 identical over 7 bases. The CDR3 extends over 14 amino acids. V shed 8 bases and J 4 bases; nucleotides not matched to a gene: 7. The V gene's germline CDR1 is SNHLY and CDR2 FYNNEI. In DNA form, the CDR3 reads TGTGCCAGCGGGGCGGGAGAGGGCACCGGGGAGCTGTTTTTT. This gives the protein CASGAGEGTGELFF.

J is TRBJ1-3 and V is TRBV7-2, with D uncertain. Germline CDR1 SGHTA, CDR2 FQGNSA. Trimming pared 2 bases from V and 4 bases from J, leaving 6 bases between. The CDR3 runs 13 residues. This CDR3 reads CASSLFGGNTIYF. CDR3 DNA sequence: TGTGCCAGCAGCTTATTTGGCGGAAACACCATATATTTT.

This clone was counted a few times. The chain couples TRBV20-1 to TRBJ2-7; 8 positions agree with TRBD1. This CDR3 spans 17 amino acids. J gave up 9 bases and V 3 bases, and 22 bases lay outside the gene matches. CDR1 is DFQATT and CDR2 is SNEGSKA in the germline V gene (reference sequence). CDR3 in amino acids: CSASPGTGGDWGLGQYF. The CDR3 nucleotides are TGCAGTGCTAGTCCCGGGACAGGCGGGGATTGGGGCTTGGGGCAGTACTTC.

Regarding this clone: Relative to the germline gene, one junction end is altered; a read error may explain this. The chain couples TRBV28 to TRBJ2-1; D might be TRBD2 (5 bases). Germline V gene lookup returns CDR1 MDHEN and CDR2 SYDVKM. This CDR3 contains 11 residues. The CDR3 region is CASSLTHGLIF. The CDR3 coding sequence is TGTGCCAGCAGTCTGACACACGGACTTATCTTC.

As for this clone: The sample has other DNA sequences that encode this CDR3 too. V is TRBV28 and J is TRBJ1-1; the D gene is possibly TRBD1 (6 bases). The germline V gene has CDR1 MDHEN and CDR2 SYDVKM. This CDR3 is 13 amino acids long. Trimming stripped 2 bases from V and 4 bases from J, with 8 bases between. CDR3 sequence: CASSLQGSTEAFF. CDR3 nucleotide sequence: TGTGCCAGCAGTTTACAGGGGAGCACTGAAGCTTTCTTT.